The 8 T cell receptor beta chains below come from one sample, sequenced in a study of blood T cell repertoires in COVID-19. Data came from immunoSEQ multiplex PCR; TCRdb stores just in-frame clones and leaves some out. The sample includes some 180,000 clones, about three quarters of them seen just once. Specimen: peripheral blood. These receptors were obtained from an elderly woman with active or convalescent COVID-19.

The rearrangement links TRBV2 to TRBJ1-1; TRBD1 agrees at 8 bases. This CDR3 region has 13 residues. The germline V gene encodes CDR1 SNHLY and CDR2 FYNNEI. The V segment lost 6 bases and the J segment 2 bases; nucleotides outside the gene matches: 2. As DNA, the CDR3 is TGTGCCAGCAGCGACAGGGGTAACACTGAAGCTTTCTTT. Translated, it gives CASSDRGNTEAFF.

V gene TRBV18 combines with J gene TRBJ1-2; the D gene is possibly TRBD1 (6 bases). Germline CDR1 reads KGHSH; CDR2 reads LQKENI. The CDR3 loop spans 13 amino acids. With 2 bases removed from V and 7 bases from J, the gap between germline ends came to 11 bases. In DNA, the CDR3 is TGTGCCAGCTCACCAGGGGGCAGGGGTGGCTACACCTTC. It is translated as CASSPGGRGGYTF.

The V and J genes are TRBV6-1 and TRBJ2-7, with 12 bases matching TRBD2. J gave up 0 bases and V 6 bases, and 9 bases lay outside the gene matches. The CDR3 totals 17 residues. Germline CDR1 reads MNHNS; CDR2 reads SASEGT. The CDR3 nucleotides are TGTGCCAGCAGGGAACGAACTAGCGGGGGGTCCTCCTACGAGCAGTACTTC. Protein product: CASRERTSGGSSYEQYF.

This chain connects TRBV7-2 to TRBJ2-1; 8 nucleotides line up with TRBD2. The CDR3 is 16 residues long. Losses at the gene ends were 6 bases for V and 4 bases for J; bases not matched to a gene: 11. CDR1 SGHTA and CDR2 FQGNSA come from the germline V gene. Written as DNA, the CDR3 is TGTGCCAGCAGAGATCCAGCGGGGGACATTTACAATGAGCAGTTCTTC. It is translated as CASRDPAGDIYNEQFF.

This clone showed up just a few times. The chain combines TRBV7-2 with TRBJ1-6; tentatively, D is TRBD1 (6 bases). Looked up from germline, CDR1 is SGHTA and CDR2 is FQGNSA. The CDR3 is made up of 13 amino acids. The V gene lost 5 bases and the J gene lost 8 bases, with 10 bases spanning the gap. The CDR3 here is CASSEDSYSPLHF. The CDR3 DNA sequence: TGTGCCAGCAGCGAGGACAGTTATTCACCCCTCCACTTT.

The CDR3 protein is CASSPRTATGMETQYF. CDR3 DNA: TGTGCCAGCAGCCCACGGACAGCCACGGGCATGGAGACCCAGTACTTC. This chain links TRBV5-5 with TRBJ2-5; D is perhaps TRBD1 (6 bases). This CDR3 contains 16 residues. From germline, CDR1 is SGHKS and CDR2 YYEKEE (reference sequence). Trimming cost V 4 bases and J 5 bases, with 21 bases left between them.

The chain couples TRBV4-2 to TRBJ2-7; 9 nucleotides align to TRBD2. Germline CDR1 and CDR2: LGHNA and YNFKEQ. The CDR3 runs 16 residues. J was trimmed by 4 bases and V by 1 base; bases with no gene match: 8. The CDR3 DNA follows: TGTGCCAGCAGCCAAGTCTCGGCTAGCGGGGAGTACGAGCAGTACTTC. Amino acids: CASSQVSASGEYEQYF.

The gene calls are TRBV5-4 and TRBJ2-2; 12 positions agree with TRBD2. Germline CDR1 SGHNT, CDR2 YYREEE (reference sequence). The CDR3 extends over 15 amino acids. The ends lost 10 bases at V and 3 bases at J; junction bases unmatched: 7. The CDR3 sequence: CAGRLAGADTGELFF. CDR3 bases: TGTGCCGGTAGACTAGCGGGGGCCGACACCGGGGAGCTGTTTTTT.